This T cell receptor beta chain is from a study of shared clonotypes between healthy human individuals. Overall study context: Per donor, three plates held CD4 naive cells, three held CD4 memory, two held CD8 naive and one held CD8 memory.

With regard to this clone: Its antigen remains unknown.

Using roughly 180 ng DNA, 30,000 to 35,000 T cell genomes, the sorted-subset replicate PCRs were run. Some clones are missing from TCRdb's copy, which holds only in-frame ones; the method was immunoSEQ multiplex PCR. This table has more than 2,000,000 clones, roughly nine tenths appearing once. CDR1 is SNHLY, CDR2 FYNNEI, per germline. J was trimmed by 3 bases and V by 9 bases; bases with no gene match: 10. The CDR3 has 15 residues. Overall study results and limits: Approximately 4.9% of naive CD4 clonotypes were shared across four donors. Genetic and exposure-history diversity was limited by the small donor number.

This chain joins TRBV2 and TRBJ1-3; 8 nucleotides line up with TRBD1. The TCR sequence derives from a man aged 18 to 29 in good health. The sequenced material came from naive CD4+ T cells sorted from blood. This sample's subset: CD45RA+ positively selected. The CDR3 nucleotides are TGTGCCAGTACTCCCGGGACAGGAAGTGGAAACACCATATATTTT. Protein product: CASTPGTGSGNTIYF.